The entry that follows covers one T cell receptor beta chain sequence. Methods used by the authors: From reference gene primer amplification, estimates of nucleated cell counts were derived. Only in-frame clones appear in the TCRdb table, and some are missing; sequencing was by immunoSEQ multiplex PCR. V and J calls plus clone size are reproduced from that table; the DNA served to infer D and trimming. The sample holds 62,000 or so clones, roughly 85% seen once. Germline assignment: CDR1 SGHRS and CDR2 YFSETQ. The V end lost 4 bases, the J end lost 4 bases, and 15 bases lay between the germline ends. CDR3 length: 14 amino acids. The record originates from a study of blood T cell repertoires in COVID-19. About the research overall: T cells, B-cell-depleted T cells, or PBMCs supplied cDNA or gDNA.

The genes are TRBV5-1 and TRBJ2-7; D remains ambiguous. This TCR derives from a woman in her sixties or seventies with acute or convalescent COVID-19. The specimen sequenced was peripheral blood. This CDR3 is CASSRTSGSYEQYF. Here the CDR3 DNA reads TGCGCCAGCAGCAGAACATCCGGGTCATACGAGCAGTACTTC.